Reported below is one TCR beta chain. Which antigen it targets is not known. Base qualities were left out, and no much larger clone turns up one base away. Reading the germline V gene gives CDR1 ENHRY and CDR2 SYGVKD. From cysteine to phenylalanine, the CDR3 is 14 amino acids long. Only the CDR3 region is kept as DNA, spanning 42 bases read in frame from base 1. For this chain, trimming is 5 bases at the V end and 7 bases at the J end, and the number of junction bases without a gene match is 5. This sample is part of a study of T cell responses to AZD1222 COVID-19 vaccine (TCRdb year 2021). For the study in its entirety: AZD1222 recipients whose second dose came at about 4 weeks and those whose second dose came at about 12 weeks were combined into one group, since spike-specific TCR depth and breadth did not differ between the two schedules. TCR sequencing was performed for 230 to 250 trial participants, of whom some 200 were given two doses of AZD1222 and around 25 were given two doses of MenACWY control vaccine. Trial participants were enrolled by age into subgroups of 18-55, 56-69 and 70-plus years, and around 150, 28 and 57 TCR-sequenced participants, respectively, were included in these subgroups.

The CDR3 regions of human TCRbeta chains were subjected to immunosequencing. The original methods were these. Repertoire TCRs were matched against a reference library of SARS-CoV-2-specific TCRs generated with the MIRA antigen-specificity platform. Breadth was defined as the fraction of unique TCRs that were SARS-CoV-2-associated, and depth was defined as the fraction of total T cells that were SARS-CoV-2-associated. Using the MIRA data, each spike-specific TCR was assigned both to the spike region to which the TCR was reactive and to a CD4 or CD8 class. Log10-transformed breadth and depth values were compared by one-way ANOVA with Sidak's multiple comparisons tests. Sourced from immuneACCESS, this table was stored by TCRdb with only in-frame sequences that have V and J called. A share of the clones is absent; for the studies checked, an unresolved V gene accounts for under half, and the remainder has no known explanation. That table is the source of V, J and clone size, and D and trimming were worked out from the DNA. A total of about 56,000 clones appear in this sample, around nine tenths of them only once. The top ten clones comprise roughly 14% of the sample.

Study-wide findings and limitations: The whole spike protein was spanned by vaccine-associated CD4 TCRs, and dominant responses were seen in regions 160-218 and 743-854. Only 5 to 7 AZD1222 recipients were SARS-CoV-2 seropositive at baseline, limiting conclusions about previously exposed vaccinees. Spike-specific TCR breadth and depth rose significantly after two AZD1222 doses compared with day 0 and with MenACWY recipients. In the small 56-69-year group, the increase in depth fell short of significance, most likely because of low power. Participants were mostly white British and included more females than males, and it was suggested by the authors that clonal diversity may have been underestimated. No day 14 peak-response samples were available, so repertoires were characterized only after the peak T cell response. Reportedly, close to half of the unique spike-specific TCRs recognized epitopes lying outside the regions that are mutated in the B.1.351 and B.1.1.7 variants.

The time point label, read with the paper, signifies: baseline before first vaccination. Samples from vaccinated people were obtained from the UK trials COV001 and COV002, which included a single-blind randomized controlled phase 2/3 trial of AZD1222 (ChAdOx1 nCoV-19) in healthy adults. For TCRbeta chain sequencing, PBMC samples were collected from trial participants at day 0 and at day 28 after the second dose. This TCR was recovered from an adult in good health. The starting material was peripheral blood, obtained on day 0 of AZD1222 vaccination. Recombination linked TRBV10-3 to TRBJ1-6, and 7 junctional nucleotides match TRBD1. The CDR3 reads CAISPQGGNSPLHF. The nucleotides read TGTGCCATCAGTCCCCAGGGGGGGAATTCACCCCTCCACTTT.